Each of the 28 T cell receptor beta chains below was sequenced from the same sample in a study of PD-1 blockade in classical Hodgkin lymphoma. Time point: cycle 4 day 1 (C4D1), after more than 5 weeks of nivolumab. All patients relapsed after autologous stem cell transplantation, and brentuximab vedotin exposure varied. Magnetic negative selection of thawed PBMCs yielded the CD8+ T cells. Assay used: immunoSEQ multiplex PCR; TCRdb lists only in-frame clones, some missing. Of 10,000 or so clones in the sample, 74% are singletons; the top ten hold 9.5% to 13%. The sequencing here drew on CD8+ T cells from blood, taken before the fourth cycle of nivolumab. The receptors come from a human donor with classical Hodgkin lymphoma.

This clone was found a few times. The chain combines TRBV2 with TRBJ2-7; D possibly corresponds to TRBD1 (6 bases). This CDR3 comprises 13 residues. Per the germline V gene, CDR1 is SNHLY and CDR2 is FYNNEI. Trimming removed 6 bases from V and 2 bases from J, with 11 bases in between. CDR3 sequence reads: CASSYRAPYEQYF. CDR3 coding DNA: TGTGCCAGCAGCTACAGGGCCCCCTACGAGCAGTACTTC.

This chain's CDR3 is CASSQVSTGANEKLFF. In DNA, the CDR3 is TGTGCCAGCAGCCAAGTTTCGACAGGGGCTAATGAAAAACTGTTTTTT. This rearrangement joins TRBV4-2 to TRBJ1-4, with 8 nucleotides matching TRBD1. The CDR3 loop spans 16 amino acids. Germline CDR1 reads LGHNA; CDR2 reads YNFKEQ. V shed 1 base, J shed 3 bases, and the junction held 4 bases outside the gene matches.

This clone was seen only a few times. The V call is TRBV7-9, the J call TRBJ2-7; D remains unclear. V dropped 4 bases and J dropped 6 bases, with 10 bases sitting between them. This CDR3 spans 12 amino acids. CDR1 and CDR2 from the germline V gene are SEHNR and FQNEAQ (reference sequence). The CDR3 reads CASSSLGSEQYF. CDR3 sequence (DNA): TGTGCCAGCAGCTCGCTAGGTAGCGAGCAGTACTTC.

The V call is TRBV29-1, the J call TRBJ2-5; TRBD1 agrees at 7 bases. The J segment lost 9 bases and the V segment lost 8 bases, leaving 9 bases of the junction unmatched. The CDR3 consists of 11 residues. Germline lookup yields CDR1 SQVTM and CDR2 ANQGSEA. CDR3 coding DNA: TGCAGCACTTATTATCAGGGGGCCCAGTACTTC. Translated, it gives CSTYYQGAQYF.

This clone was recorded a few times. The chain employs TRBV7-9 and TRBJ1-2; no definite D call. V lost 5 bases to trimming and J lost 8 bases, with 18 bases between them. CDR1 and CDR2 from the germline V gene are SEHNR and FQNEAQ (reference sequence). The CDR3 runs 14 residues. This CDR3 reads CASSPSDRLIGYTF. DNA for the CDR3: TGTGCCAGCAGCCCAAGCGACCGACTTATCGGCTACACCTTC. The whole variable domain, remainder taken from reference TRBV7-9 and TRBJ1-2, is DTGVSQNPRHKITKRGQNVTFRCDPISEHNRLYWYRQTLGQGPEFLTYFQNEAQLEKSRLLSDRFSAERPKGSFSTLEIQRTEQGDSAMYLCASSPSDRLIGYTFGSGTRLTVV.

The chain carries TRBV2 and TRBJ1-1, with TRBD1 matching 9 bases. The germline V gene has CDR1 SNHLY and CDR2 FYNNEI. The V segment lost 6 bases and the J segment 6 bases; nucleotides outside the gene matches: 8. The CDR3 loop spans 14 amino acids. This CDR3 is CASSRQGEAAEAFF. CDR3 in DNA: TGTGCCAGCAGCCGACAGGGGGAGGCCGCTGAAGCTTTCTTT.

The sample holds a few counts of this clone. The chain has TRBV19 and TRBJ1-1; tentatively, D is TRBD1 (5 bases). The V gene lost 1 base and the J gene lost 1 base, with 10 bases spanning the gap. This CDR3 is 15 amino acids long. Germline values: CDR1 LNHDA, CDR2 SQIVND (reference sequence). CDR3 loop: CASSIVGTSNTEAFF. DNA for the CDR3: TGTGCCAGTAGTATAGTTGGGACGTCGAACACTGAAGCTTTCTTT.

The genes are TRBV27 and TRBJ1-2; D remains ambiguous. Germline CDR1 reads MNHEY; CDR2 reads SMNVEV (reference sequence). Trimming took 3 bases from V and 5 from J, leaving 10 bases between them. This CDR3 region has 13 residues. The CDR3 sequence: CASSFPNGYGYTF. As DNA, the CDR3 is TGTGCCAGCAGTTTCCCGAATGGGTATGGCTACACCTTC.

The V and J genes are TRBV4-1 and TRBJ1-5; tentatively, D is TRBD1 (6 bases). The CDR3 is made up of 14 amino acids. Trimming removed 3 bases at V and 7 bases at J, with 13 bases between. Germline CDR1 is MGHRA and CDR2 is YSYEKL. The CDR3 nucleotides read TGCGCCAGCAGCCATGAGCCTCAGGGGCAGCCCCAGCATTTT. Protein: CASSHEPQGQPQHF.

This clone was picked up one time. V is TRBV21-1 and J is TRBJ2-1; TRBD1 is taken as the D call from the table, unchecked against the DNA. TRBV21-1 is noted as a pseudogene. The CDR3 totals 15 residues. CDR3 residues: CASSPPQGRYNEQFF. The CDR3, as DNA: TGTGCCAGCAGCCCCCCCCAGGGGCGCTACAATGAGCAGTTCTTC.

The chain employs TRBV28 and TRBJ1-5; TRBD1 aligns across 9 bases. The CDR3 has 17 residues. The J segment lost 4 bases and the V segment lost 1 base, leaving 8 bases of the junction unmatched. CDR1 is MDHEN, CDR2 SYDVKM, per germline. CDR3 loop: CASSLLQGAVGNQPQHF. The CDR3 nucleotides are TGTGCCAGCAGTTTATTACAGGGGGCAGTTGGAAATCAGCCCCAGCATTTT.

The chain uses TRBV18 and TRBJ2-1; perhaps D is TRBD1 or TRBD2 (5 bases each). The ends were cut back, 0 bases at V and 1 base at J, with 16 bases in the middle. The CDR3 length is 18 residues. Germline V lookup: CDR1 KGHSH, CDR2 LQKENI. CDR3 residues: CASSPPGIGGESYNEQFF. The CDR3 bases are TGTGCCAGCTCACCACCCGGGATTGGGGGAGAATCCTACAATGAGCAGTTCTTC.

The J gene is TRBJ2-2, the V gene TRBV5-1; 8 bases fit TRBD1. The CDR3 contains 18 residues. V shed 1 base, J shed 5 bases, and the junction held 13 bases outside the gene matches. Germline lookup yields CDR1 SGHRS and CDR2 YFSETQ. CDR3 loop: CASSLSSRGRPETGELFF. The CDR3 coding sequence is TGCGCCAGCAGCTTGAGTAGCAGGGGGCGCCCGGAGACCGGGGAGCTGTTTTTT.

The chain is built from TRBV13 and TRBJ2-1; 7 positions agree with TRBD1. The CDR3 has 16 amino acids. Per germline, CDR1 PRHDT and CDR2 FYEKMQ (reference sequence). Trimming removed 3 bases from V and 5 bases from J; junction bases left unmatched: 10. This CDR3 is CASSFYRDSADNEQFF. DNA of the CDR3: TGTGCCAGCAGCTTCTACCGGGACAGTGCGGACAATGAGCAGTTCTTC.

This clone has only one observation. The chain links TRBV7-2 to TRBJ1-6; no definite D call. Germline CDR1 is SGHTA and CDR2 is FQGNSA. V lost 1 base, J lost 3 bases, and 10 bases lay in between. The CDR3 length is 16 residues. CDR3 loop: CASSLGGQVYNSPLHF. CDR3 in DNA: TGTGCCAGCAGCTTAGGAGGGCAAGTCTATAATTCACCCCTCCACTTT.

Here the CDR3 DNA reads TGTGCCAGCAGCTTAGCCTCCGGGACAGGGGTTTACAATGAGCAGTTCTTC. Amino acids: CASSLASGTGVYNEQFF. The chain employs TRBV7-8 and TRBJ2-1; TRBD1 agrees at 10 bases. The CDR3 is 17 residues long. V lost 0 bases, J lost 4 bases, and 6 bases stayed unmatched. Germline V CDR1 and CDR2: SGHVS, FQNEAQ.

This clone was counted only a few times. CDR3 nucleotides: TGCGCCAGCAGCCAAGATGGCGGGGCTTTTCCGTATGGCTACACCTTC. This sequence encodes CASSQDGGAFPYGYTF. This rearrangement joins TRBV4-1 to TRBJ1-2; a possible D gene is TRBD1 (5 bases). CDR3 length: 16 amino acids. Per germline, CDR1 MGHRA and CDR2 YSYEKL. The V gene lost 0 bases and the J gene lost 5 bases, with 16 bases spanning the gap.

V is TRBV9 and J is TRBJ2-1, with D hard to call. V was pared by 4 bases and J by 7 bases, with 9 bases between. This CDR3 is built from 12 residues. The germline V gene encodes CDR1 SGDLS and CDR2 YYNGEE. The CDR3 loop is CASSSSKNEQFF. In DNA, the CDR3 is TGTGCCAGCAGCAGTAGCAAGAATGAGCAGTTCTTC.

The chain couples TRBV5-6 to TRBJ2-3; D unresolved. Germline V CDR1 and CDR2: SGHDT, YYEEEE. The CDR3 is 15 residues long. The V end was cut by 3 bases, the J end by 6 bases, with 17 bases between. CDR3 sequence (DNA): TGTGCCAGCAGCTCGGCTTGGGGTTCGGCGGATACGCAGTATTTT. This gives the protein CASSSAWGSADTQYF.

The chain couples TRBV9 to TRBJ1-1; D is undetermined. The germline CDR1 and CDR2 sequences are SGDLS and YYNGEE. With 2 bases removed from V and 4 bases from J, the gap between germline ends came to 9 bases. The length of the CDR3 is 13 residues. DNA for the CDR3: TGTGCCAGCAGCGTCGGAGGGAGCACTGAAGCTTTCTTT. Translating it yields CASSVGGSTEAFF.

The V gene is TRBV10-2, the J gene TRBJ1-5; D is ambiguous. The CDR3 covers 14 residues. Trimming pared 7 bases from V and 0 bases from J, leaving 10 bases between. Germline V lookup: CDR1 WSHSY, CDR2 SAAADI. The CDR3 sequence is CASTEWGSNQPQHF. CDR3 nucleotides: TGCGCCAGCACCGAATGGGGTAGCAATCAGCCCCAGCATTTT.

V and J are TRBV7-9 and TRBJ1-5, with a possible D match to TRBD1 (5 bases). The germline CDR1 and CDR2 sequences are SEHNR and FQNEAQ (reference sequence). V lost 5 bases and J lost 5, with 13 bases in between. This CDR3 spans 14 amino acids. CDR3 sequence (DNA): TGTGCCAGCAGCCTCGGGACGGACTATCAGCCCCAGCATTTT. Translating gives CASSLGTDYQPQHF.

The chain combines TRBV27 with TRBJ2-3; 10 bases match TRBD2. V lost 6 bases, J lost 2 bases, and 5 bases stayed unmatched. Looked up from germline, CDR1 is MNHEY and CDR2 is SMNVEV (reference sequence). The CDR3 sequence is 15 residues long. The CDR3 loop is CASRLAGVYTDTQYF. As DNA, the CDR3 is TGTGCCAGCAGGCTAGCGGGAGTCTACACAGATACGCAGTATTTT.

The V gene is TRBV11-3, the J gene TRBJ1-1, with TRBD1 as a possible D gene (6 bases). The CDR3 runs 12 residues. From germline, CDR1 is SGHNT and CDR2 YENEEA. V was pared by 5 bases and J by 7 bases, with 11 bases between. This CDR3 is CASSDRQVEAFF. The CDR3 nucleotides read TGTGCCAGCAGCGATCGACAGGTTGAAGCTTTCTTT.

This rearrangement joins TRBV7-4 to TRBJ1-1; no clear D gene. The germline V gene has CDR1 SGHVT and CDR2 SQSDAQ. The V end lost 5 bases, the J end lost 5 bases, and 6 bases lay between the germline ends. CDR3 length: 11 amino acids. The CDR3 spells CASSARTEAFF. Written as DNA, the CDR3 is TGTGCCAGCAGCGCCCGGACTGAAGCTTTCTTT.

The rearrangement joins TRBV11-3 to TRBJ2-7; tentatively, D is TRBD1 (5 bases). CDR1 and CDR2 (germline): SGHNT, YENEEA. The CDR3 totals 11 residues. The germline V and J ends were trimmed by 4 bases and 4 bases, with 5 bases remaining between them. The CDR3 DNA reads as TGTGCCAGCAGCTCAGGGTACGAGCAGTACTTC. Amino acid sequence: CASSSGYEQYF. The whole variable domain, filled in from reference TRBV11-3 and TRBJ2-7, reads EAGVVQSPRYKIIEKKQPVAFWCNPISGHNTLYWYLQNLGQGPELLIRYENEEAVDDSQLPKDRFSAERLKGVDSTLKIQPAELGDSAVYLCASSSGYEQYFGPGTRLTVT.

CDR3 in amino acids: CASSFFTGALRTQYF. CDR3 coding DNA: TGTGCCAGCAGTTTCTTTACAGGGGCCCTCCGGACCCAGTACTTC. The rearrangement uses TRBV2 and TRBJ2-5, with TRBD1 matching over 7 bases. V was clipped by 5 bases and J by 7 bases; unmatched bases: 13. Per the germline V gene, CDR1 is SNHLY and CDR2 is FYNNEI. CDR3 length: 15 residues.

V usage is TRBV29-1 and J usage is TRBJ1-2, with D unresolved. The ends were cut back, 2 bases at V and 0 bases at J, with 7 bases in the middle. The CDR3 runs 13 residues. Germline V gene data show CDR1 as SQVTM and CDR2 as ANQGSEA. The CDR3 is CSVENQSNYGYTF. In DNA, the CDR3 is TGCAGCGTTGAAAATCAATCTAACTATGGCTACACCTTC. Combining the CDR3 with reference TRBV29-1 and TRBJ1-2 gives the whole variable domain SAVISQKPSRDICQRGTSLTIQCQVDSQVTMMFWYRQQPGQSLTLIATANQGSEATYESGFVIDKFPISRPNLTFSTLTVSNMSPEDSSIYLCSVENQSNYGYTFGSGTRLTVV.